This TCR beta chain was captured in a study of Ad26.COV2.S vaccination and SARS-CoV-2 variants. Study overall: A participant enrolled in the COV1001 Ad26.COV2.S trial arm provided the sample. Study conclusions and caveats: Individuals receiving vaccine had higher spike-specific TCR breadth than placebo recipients did.

Repertoires were generated with immunoSEQ multiplex PCR, while TCRdb's copy carries only in-frame clones and drops some. The table has hundreds of thousands of clones, around 90% seen once. The germline V and J ends were trimmed by 1 base and 4 bases, with 7 bases remaining between them. The CDR3 runs to 13 residues. Per the germline V gene, CDR1 is LGHNA and CDR2 is YNFKEQ. Comment on this clone: Its target is not known.

Treatment reported: roughly 18 received Ad26.COV2.S at low or high dose, single or two shots; roughly 5 received placebo; per-sample allocation not given. Samples came from day 63 after the first vaccine or placebo injection. In the vaccine, an Ad26 vector expressed the SARS-CoV-2 spike of the Wuhan strain. The source of this sequence is a person aged 18-60 years who received the Ad26.COV2.S COVID-19 vaccine or a placebo. This rearrangement joins TRBV4-2 to TRBJ1-1; the D gene is possibly TRBD1 (6 bases). Sequencing was performed on peripheral blood, taken in a trial of Ad26.COV2.S vaccine versus placebo. The CDR3 sequence: CASSQVRGTEAFF. The CDR3 DNA is TGTGCCAGCAGCCAAGTCAGGGGCACTGAAGCTTTCTTT.